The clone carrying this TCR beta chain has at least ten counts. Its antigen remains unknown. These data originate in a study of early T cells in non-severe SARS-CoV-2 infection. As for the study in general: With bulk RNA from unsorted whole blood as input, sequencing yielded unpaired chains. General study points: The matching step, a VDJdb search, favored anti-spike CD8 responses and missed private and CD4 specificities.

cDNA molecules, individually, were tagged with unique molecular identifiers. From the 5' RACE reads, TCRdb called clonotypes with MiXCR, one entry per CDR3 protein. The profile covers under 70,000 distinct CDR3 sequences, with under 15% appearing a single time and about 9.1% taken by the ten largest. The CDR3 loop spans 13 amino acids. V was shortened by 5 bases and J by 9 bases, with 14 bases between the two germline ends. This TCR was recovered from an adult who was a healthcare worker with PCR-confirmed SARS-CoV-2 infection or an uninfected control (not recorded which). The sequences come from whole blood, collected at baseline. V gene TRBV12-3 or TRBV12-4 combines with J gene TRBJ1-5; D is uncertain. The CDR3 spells CASSPAGQSPQHF. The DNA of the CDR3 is TGTGCCAGCAGTCCCGCCGGGCAATCGCCCCAGCATTTT.